This T cell receptor (beta chain) was observed in a study of breast tumors, draining lymph nodes, adjacent tissues. Overall study findings and caveats: Compared with basal-like, luminal-like tumors shared significantly more repertoire with nontumor tissue.

By share of the sample, this clonotype is medium-sized. Its antigen is not known. TCRdb analysed the multiplex PCR reads with MiXCR anew, one entry per CDR3 protein. This repertoire shows about 22,000 distinct CDR3 sequences, roughly 58% found once; its top ten account for more than 13%. This CDR3 is 14 amino acids long. Unmatched junction bases numbered 2, after V lost 6 bases and J lost 4 bases. Germline V gene sequence: CDR1 MNHNS, CDR2 SASEGT. The receptor comes from a female donor with breast cancer. Some clones in this sample may be carry-over from other donors' samples. This sequence joins TRBV6-1 and TRBJ2-1; 11 bases map to TRBD2. The material sequenced was breast tumor tissue. CDR3 region: CASRGTSGYNEQFF. CDR3 sequence (DNA): TGTGCCAGCAGGGGGACTAGCGGTTACAATGAGCAGTTCTTC.